The entry below describes one TCR beta chain. The antigen is undetermined. Germline V gene data show CDR1 as MNHEY and CDR2 as SVGAGI. This CDR3 is 20 amino acids long. This entry belongs to a study of CXCR3-negative and CXCR3-positive naive CD8 T cells. UMI-labeled 5' RACE TRB cDNA libraries were prepared from the cells. TCRdb reprocessed the 5' RACE reads and stores each CDR3 protein as one record, lacking DNA. The sample table sets out about 81,000 distinct CDR3 sequences. Overall study results and limits: Similar TRBV-TRBJ usage was seen in naive cells (both CXCR3-negative and CXCR3-positive), but memory cells differed. CXCR3-positive naive cells had more hydrophobic TRB CDR3s than CXCR3-negative naive cells. No difference in surface CD5 was seen between naive subsets, and TCR strength was inferred from TRB CDR3 properties.

Sequenced: naive CXCR3- CD8+ T cells from blood. As for subset: CD45RO-CCR7+CD27+CD95- naive CD8+ T cells lacking CXCR3 (TNR3-). The clonotype was recovered from a human donor in good health. Some clones in this sample may be carry-over from other donors' samples. This sequence joins TRBV6-5 and TRBJ2-1; TCRdb's D call, TRBD1, is unchecked because there is no DNA. CDR3 sequence reads: CASRYKDRASQNRTYNEQFF.